Below, 3 T cell receptor beta chains from the same sample are listed, as sequenced in a study of radiotherapy plus CTLA-4 blockade in lung cancer. TCRdb's table, derived via immunoSEQ multiplex PCR, lists solely in-frame clones and lacks some. Seen here are under 90,000 clones, 55% to 75% observed once, and the top ten hold over 12%. Source: peripheral blood, taken from a patient treated with radiotherapy plus ipilimumab. The receptors stem from a human donor with non-small cell lung cancer that progressed on radiotherapy plus ipilimumab.

V gene TRBV29-1 combines with J gene TRBJ1-3; D remains unclear. This CDR3 contains 11 residues. Trimming stripped 7 bases from V and 4 bases from J, with 8 bases between. Germline CDR1 SQVTM, CDR2 ANQGSEA. The CDR3 sequence is CSGMGGNTIYF. The CDR3 bases are TGCAGCGGCATGGGGGGAAACACCATATATTTT.

The chain joins TRBV27 to TRBJ1-2, with a weak D call TRBD1 (5 bases). The CDR3 contains 15 residues. The germline V gene has CDR1 MNHEY and CDR2 SMNVEV (reference sequence). V lost 5 bases and J 4 bases, leaving 17 bases between the germline ends. The CDR3, as DNA: TGTGCCAGCAGTCCCGGGACCGCCCCCGGCTATGGCTACACCTTC. Residues: CASSPGTAPGYGYTF.

The chain recombines TRBV18 with TRBJ2-1; a weak D match, TRBD2 (6 bases). The CDR3 is 17 residues long. CDR1 and CDR2 (germline): KGHSH, LQKENI. Trimming removed 0 bases from V and 0 bases from J, with 12 bases in between. CDR3 sequence (DNA): TGTGCCAGCTCACCACCGGACTACCAGAGCTCCTACAATGAGCAGTTCTTC. It yields the protein CASSPPDYQSSYNEQFF. Full variable domain (outside the CDR3, taken from reference TRBV18 and TRBJ2-1): NAGVMQNPRHLVRRRGQEARLRCSPMKGHSHVYWYRQLPEEGLKFMVYLQKENIIDESGMPKERFSAEFPKEGPSILRIQQVVRGDSAAYFCASSPPDYQSSYNEQFFGPGTRLTVL.